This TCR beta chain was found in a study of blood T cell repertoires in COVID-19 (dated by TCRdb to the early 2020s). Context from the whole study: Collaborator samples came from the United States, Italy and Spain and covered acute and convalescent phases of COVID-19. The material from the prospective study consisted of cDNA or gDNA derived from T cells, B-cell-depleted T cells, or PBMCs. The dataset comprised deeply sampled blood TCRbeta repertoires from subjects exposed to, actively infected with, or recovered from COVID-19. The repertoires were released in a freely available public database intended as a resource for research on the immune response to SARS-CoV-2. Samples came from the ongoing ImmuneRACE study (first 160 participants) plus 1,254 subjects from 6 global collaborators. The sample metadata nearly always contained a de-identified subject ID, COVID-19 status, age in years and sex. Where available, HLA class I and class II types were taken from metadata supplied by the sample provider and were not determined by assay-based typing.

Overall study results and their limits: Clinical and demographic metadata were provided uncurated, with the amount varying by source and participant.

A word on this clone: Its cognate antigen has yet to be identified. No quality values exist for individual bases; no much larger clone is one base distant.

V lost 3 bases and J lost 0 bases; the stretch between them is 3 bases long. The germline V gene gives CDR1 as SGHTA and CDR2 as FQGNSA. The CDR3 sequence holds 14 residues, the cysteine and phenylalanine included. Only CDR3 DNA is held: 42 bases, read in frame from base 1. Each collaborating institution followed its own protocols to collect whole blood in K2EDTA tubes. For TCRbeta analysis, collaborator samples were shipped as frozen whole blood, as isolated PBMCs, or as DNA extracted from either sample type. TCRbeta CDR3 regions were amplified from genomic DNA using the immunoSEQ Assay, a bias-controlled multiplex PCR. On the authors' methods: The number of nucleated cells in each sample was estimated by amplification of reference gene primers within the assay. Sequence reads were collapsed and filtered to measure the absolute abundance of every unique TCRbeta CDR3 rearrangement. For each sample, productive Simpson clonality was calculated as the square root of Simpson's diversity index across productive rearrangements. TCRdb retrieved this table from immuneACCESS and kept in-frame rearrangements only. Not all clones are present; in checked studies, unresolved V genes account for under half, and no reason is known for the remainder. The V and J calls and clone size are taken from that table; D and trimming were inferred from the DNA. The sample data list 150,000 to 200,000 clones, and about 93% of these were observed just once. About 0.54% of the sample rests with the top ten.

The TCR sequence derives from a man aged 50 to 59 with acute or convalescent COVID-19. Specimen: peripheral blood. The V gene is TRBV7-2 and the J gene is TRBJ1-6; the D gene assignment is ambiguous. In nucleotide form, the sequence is TGTGCCAGCAGCTTCCACTCCTATAATTCACCCCTCCACTTT. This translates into CASSFHSYNSPLHF.